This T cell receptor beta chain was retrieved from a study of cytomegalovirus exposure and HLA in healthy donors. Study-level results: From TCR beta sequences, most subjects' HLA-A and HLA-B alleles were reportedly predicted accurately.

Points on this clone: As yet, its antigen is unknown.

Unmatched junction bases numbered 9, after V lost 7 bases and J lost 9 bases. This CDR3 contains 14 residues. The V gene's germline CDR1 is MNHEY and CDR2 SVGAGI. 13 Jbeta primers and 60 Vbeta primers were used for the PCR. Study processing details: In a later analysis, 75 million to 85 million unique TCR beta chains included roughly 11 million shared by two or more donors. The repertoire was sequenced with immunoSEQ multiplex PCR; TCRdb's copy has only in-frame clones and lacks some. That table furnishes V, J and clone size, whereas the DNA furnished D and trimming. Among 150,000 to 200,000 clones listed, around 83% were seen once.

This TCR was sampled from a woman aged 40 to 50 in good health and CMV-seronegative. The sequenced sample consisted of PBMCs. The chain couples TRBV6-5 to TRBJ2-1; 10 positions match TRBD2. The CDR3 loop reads CASTYLAGESEQFF. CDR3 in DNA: TGTGCCAGCACCTATCTAGCGGGAGAGTCTGAGCAGTTCTTC.